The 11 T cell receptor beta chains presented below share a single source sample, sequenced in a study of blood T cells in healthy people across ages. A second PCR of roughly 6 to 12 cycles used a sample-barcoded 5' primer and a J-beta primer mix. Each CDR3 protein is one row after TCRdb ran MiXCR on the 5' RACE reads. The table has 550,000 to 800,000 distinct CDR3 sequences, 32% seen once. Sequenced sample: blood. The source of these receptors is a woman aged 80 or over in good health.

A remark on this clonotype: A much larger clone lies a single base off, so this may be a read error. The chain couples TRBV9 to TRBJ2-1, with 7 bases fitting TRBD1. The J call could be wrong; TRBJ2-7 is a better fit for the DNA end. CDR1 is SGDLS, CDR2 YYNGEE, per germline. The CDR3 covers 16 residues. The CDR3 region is CASSVGQGQTYNEQYF. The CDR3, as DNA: TGTGCCAGCAGCGTAGGACAGGGTCAAACCTACAATGAGCAGTACTTC.

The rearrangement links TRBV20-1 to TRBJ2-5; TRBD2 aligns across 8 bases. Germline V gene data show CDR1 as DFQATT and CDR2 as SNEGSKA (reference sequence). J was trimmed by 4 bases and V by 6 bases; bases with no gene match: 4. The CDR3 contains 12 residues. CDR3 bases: TGCAGTGCCGAGACTAGCGCAGAGACCCAGTACTTC. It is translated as CSAETSAETQYF.

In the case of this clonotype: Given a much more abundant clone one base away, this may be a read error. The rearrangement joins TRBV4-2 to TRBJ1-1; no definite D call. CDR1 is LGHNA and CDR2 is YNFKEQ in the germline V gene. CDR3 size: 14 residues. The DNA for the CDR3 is TGTGCCGGCAGCCAAGAAGTAGGGAGGACTGAAGCTTTCTTT. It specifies CAGSQEVGRTEAFF.

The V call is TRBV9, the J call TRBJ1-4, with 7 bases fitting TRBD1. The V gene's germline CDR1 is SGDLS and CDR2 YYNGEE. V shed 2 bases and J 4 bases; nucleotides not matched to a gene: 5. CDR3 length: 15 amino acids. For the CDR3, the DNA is TGTGCCAGCAGCGTTCACAGGGGCGATAATGAAAAACTGTTTTTT. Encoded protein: CASSVHRGDNEKLFF.

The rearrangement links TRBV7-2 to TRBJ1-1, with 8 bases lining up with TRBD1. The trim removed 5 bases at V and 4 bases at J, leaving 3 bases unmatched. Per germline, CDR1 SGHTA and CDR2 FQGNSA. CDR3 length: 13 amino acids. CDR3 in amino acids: CASSMDRATEAFF. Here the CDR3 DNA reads TGTGCCAGCAGCATGGACAGGGCCACTGAAGCTTTCTTT.

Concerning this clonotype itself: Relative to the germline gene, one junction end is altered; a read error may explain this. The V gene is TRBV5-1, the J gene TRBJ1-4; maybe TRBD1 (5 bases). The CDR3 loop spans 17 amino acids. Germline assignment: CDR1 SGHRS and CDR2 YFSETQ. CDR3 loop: CASGLDTDPWANEKLFF. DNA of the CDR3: TGCGCCAGCGGCTTGGACACAGACCCTTGGGCTAATGAAAAACTGTTTTTT.

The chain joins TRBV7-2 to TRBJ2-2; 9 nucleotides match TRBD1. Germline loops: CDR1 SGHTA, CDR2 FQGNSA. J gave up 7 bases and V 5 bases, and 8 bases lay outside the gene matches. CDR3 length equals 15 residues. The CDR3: CASSRDRVFRGELFF. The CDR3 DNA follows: TGTGCCAGCAGCCGGGACAGGGTTTTTCGCGGGGAGCTGTTTTTT.

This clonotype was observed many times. In DNA, the CDR3 is TGCGCCAGCAGCCAAGACCATAGCGGGGGGTTCCTACCTTACGAGCAGTACTTC. Residues: CASSQDHSGGFLPYEQYF. The chain uses TRBV4-1 and TRBJ2-7, with 10 bases that match TRBD2. J gave up 4 bases and V 0 bases, and 12 bases lay outside the gene matches. The CDR3 runs to 18 residues. CDR1 is MGHRA and CDR2 is YSYEKL in the germline V gene.

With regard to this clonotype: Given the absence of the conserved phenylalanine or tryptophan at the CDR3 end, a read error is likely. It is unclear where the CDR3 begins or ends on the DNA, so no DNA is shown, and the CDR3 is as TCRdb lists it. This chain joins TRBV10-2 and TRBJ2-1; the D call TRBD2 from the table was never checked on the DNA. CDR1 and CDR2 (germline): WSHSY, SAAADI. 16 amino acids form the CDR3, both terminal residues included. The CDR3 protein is CASRQAGRMTGYTFGS.

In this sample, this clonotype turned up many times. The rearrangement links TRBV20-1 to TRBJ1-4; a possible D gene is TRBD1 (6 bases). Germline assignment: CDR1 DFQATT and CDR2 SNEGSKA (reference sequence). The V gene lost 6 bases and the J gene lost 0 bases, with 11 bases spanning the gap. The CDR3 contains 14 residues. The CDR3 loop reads CSASPGATNEKLFF. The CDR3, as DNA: TGCAGTGCGTCTCCAGGGGCAACTAATGAAAAACTGTTTTTT.

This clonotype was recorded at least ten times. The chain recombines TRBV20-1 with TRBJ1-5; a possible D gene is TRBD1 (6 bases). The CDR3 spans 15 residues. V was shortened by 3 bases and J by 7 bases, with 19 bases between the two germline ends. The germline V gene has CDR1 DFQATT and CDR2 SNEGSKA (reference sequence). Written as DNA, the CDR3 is TGCAGTGCTAGGCCCCTCAGGGGCGCGGTCCAGCCCCAGCATTTT. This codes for CSARPLRGAVQPQHF.